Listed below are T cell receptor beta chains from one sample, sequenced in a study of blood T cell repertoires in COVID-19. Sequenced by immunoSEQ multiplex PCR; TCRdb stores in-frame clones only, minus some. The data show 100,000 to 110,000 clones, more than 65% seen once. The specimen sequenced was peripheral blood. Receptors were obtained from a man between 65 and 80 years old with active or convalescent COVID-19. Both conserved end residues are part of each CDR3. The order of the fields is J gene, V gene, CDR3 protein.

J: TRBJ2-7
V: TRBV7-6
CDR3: CASSATSGSSYEQYF

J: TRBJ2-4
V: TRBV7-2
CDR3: CASSLAGSNIQYF

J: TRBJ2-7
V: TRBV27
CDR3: CASSSHSYEQYF

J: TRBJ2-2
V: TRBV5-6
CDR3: CASSLQPGELFF

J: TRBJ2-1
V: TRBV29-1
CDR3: CSVEAGTSGSRDEQFF

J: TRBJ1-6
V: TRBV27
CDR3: CASSRSNSPLHF

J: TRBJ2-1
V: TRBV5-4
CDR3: CASRPDGGTSYNEQFF

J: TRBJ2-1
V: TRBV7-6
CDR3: CASSRREGGLSSYNEQFF

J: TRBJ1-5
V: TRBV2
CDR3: CASRGTGPLNQPQHF

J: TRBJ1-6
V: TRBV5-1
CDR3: CASSLGTGGSLPLHF

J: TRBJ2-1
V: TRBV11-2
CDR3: CASTSGGEQFF

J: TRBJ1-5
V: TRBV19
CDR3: CASSIKAEWNQPQHF

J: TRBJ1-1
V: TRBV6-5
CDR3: CASSWGGTGNTEAFF

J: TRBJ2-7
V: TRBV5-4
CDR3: CASSLQTGGYEQYF

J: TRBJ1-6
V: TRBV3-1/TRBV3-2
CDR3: CASSQDTGKSAYNSPLHF

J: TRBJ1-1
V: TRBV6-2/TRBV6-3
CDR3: CASSHHREAFF

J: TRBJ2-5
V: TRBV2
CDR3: CASSRETQYF

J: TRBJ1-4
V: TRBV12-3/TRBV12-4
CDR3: CASKDLTEEKLFF

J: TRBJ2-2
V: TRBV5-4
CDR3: CASSFRSGAGELFF

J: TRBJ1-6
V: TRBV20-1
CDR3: CSASDQGANSPLHF

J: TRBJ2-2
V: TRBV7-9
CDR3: CASSPLLGDSAGELFF

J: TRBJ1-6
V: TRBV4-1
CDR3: CASSQVLPGQAYSPLHF

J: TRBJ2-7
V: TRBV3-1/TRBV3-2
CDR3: CASSQDCDPLLYEQYF

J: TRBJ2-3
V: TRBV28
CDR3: CASSLSPKAGAQYF

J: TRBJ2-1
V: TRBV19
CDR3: CASSKRARRGWRAYNEQFF